This T cell receptor beta chain derives from a study of cytomegalovirus exposure and HLA in healthy donors. Across the whole study: The approximately 110 validation repertoires, a later analysis reported, used the same platform as the 666 repertoires from the first cohort.

TCRdb's copy holds only in-frame clones and misses some; the assay was immunoSEQ multiplex PCR. The sample includes 160,000 or so clones, approximately 81% seen only once; the top ten take 10%. Whole-study results and caveats: Among the CMV-associated chains, three were confirmed in vitro as specific for CMV antigens. Cytomegalovirus-associated TCR beta chains were listed, numbering around 150.

Notes on this clone: What it recognizes is unknown.

V shed 4 bases and J shed 2 bases, with 16 bases lying between them. CDR1 SGHDT and CDR2 YYEEEE come from the germline V gene. The CDR3 sequence is 15 residues long. This sequence was found in a young man in good health and CMV-seropositive. The sequencing input was PBMCs. V and J are TRBV5-6 and TRBJ2-7; D is perhaps TRBD1 (6 bases). The CDR3 is CASSAVTGATYEQYF. Here the CDR3 DNA reads TGTGCCAGCAGCGCGGTGACAGGAGCAACCTACGAGCAGTACTTC.